This T cell receptor beta chain originates from a study of blood T cell repertoires in COVID-19. Study overall: The United States, Italy and Spain were the sources of the acute and convalescent COVID-19 samples. PBMCs, B-cell-depleted T cells, or T cells provided the cDNA or gDNA that made up the material.

Unmatched junction bases numbered 3, after V lost 3 bases and J lost 6 bases. The CDR3 extends over 13 amino acids. The germline V gene has CDR1 SGHAT and CDR2 FQNNGV. This clone was recorded once. In the source study's methods: Amplification from reference gene primers served as the basis for estimated nucleated cell counts. Measured with immunoSEQ multiplex PCR; TCRdb has only the in-frame clones, and not every one. V and J calls and clone size are those listed in that table; D and trimming were worked out from the DNA. This sample has over 120,000 clones; about 80% occur once, and the top ten carry less than 4%.

The clonotype comes from an older woman with acute or convalescent COVID-19. This rearrangement joins TRBV11-2 to TRBJ1-2; 8 bases match TRBD1. What was sequenced was peripheral blood. As DNA, the CDR3 is TGTGCCAGCAGCTTGACAGGGGAGGATGGCTACACCTTC. It codes for CASSLTGEDGYTF.